This TCR beta chain was documented in a study of blood T cell repertoires in COVID-19. The germline V gene has CDR1 SGHNT and CDR2 YENEEA. V lost 1 base and J 6 bases, leaving 5 bases between the germline ends. This CDR3 is 12 amino acids long. Sequencing was performed with immunoSEQ multiplex PCR; in TCRdb, only in-frame clones are kept and a portion is missing. The sample has approximately 20,000 clones, around 92% seen once. This clone was seen only once. This receptor was identified in a human donor in a cohort sampled during active COVID-19. The sequenced sample was peripheral blood. The genes are TRBV11-3 and TRBJ2-3; maybe TRBD1 (5 bases). CDR3 region: CASSLAGDTQYF. The CDR3 nucleotides read TGTGCCAGCAGCTTAGCAGGGGATACGCAGTATTTT.